These 29 T cell receptor beta chains were all obtained from the same sample, sequenced in a study of shared clonotypes between healthy human individuals. Clones were sequenced by immunoSEQ multiplex PCR, and TCRdb holds only the in-frame ones, with some missing. Of about 1 million clones listed, around 76% are singletons. The sample taken for sequencing was memory CD4+ T cells sorted from blood. Subset reported: CD45RA-negative fraction. These receptors originate from a man younger than 30 in good health.

This clone was seen more than once but under ten times. The chain uses TRBV6-1 and TRBJ2-3, with D possibly being TRBD2 (6 bases). The V end was cut by 6 bases, the J end by 2 bases, with 15 bases between. This CDR3 comprises 15 residues. Germline loops: CDR1 MNHNS, CDR2 SASEGT. As DNA, the CDR3 is TGTGCCAGCAGGAGACTAGAGAGCCCCACAGATACGCAGTATTTT. This codes for CASRRLESPTDTQYF.

This rearrangement joins TRBV5-1 to TRBJ2-5; 10 positions match TRBD2. The CDR3 spans 15 residues. Germline V gene data show CDR1 as SGHRS and CDR2 as YFSETQ. The V and J ends lost 7 bases and 2 bases, in that order; junction bases with no gene match: 8. CDR3 sequence reads: CASGRLTSGQETQYF. DNA of the CDR3: TGCGCCAGCGGCCGCTTGACTAGCGGGCAAGAGACCCAGTACTTC.

The CDR3 bases are TGTGCCAGCAGACTAGCGGGGGGGGAGCAAGAGACCCAGTACTTC. Amino acids: CASRLAGGEQETQYF. This sequence joins TRBV6-6 and TRBJ2-5; TRBD2 aligns across 13 bases. V dropped 6 bases and J dropped 2; count of bases not matched to a gene: 3. Germline assignment: CDR1 MNHNY and CDR2 SVGAGI (reference sequence). This CDR3 has 15 amino acids.

The rearrangement joins TRBV2 to TRBJ2-1; D is perhaps TRBD2 (5 bases). Trimming removed 7 bases at V and 0 bases at J, with 10 bases between. Germline values: CDR1 SNHLY, CDR2 FYNNEI. The CDR3 sequence is 14 residues long. CDR3 coding DNA: TGTGCCAGCAAGACGGGGAGCTCCTACAATGAGCAGTTCTTC. It encodes CASKTGSSYNEQFF.

V usage is TRBV4-3 and J usage is TRBJ1-5; a weak D match, TRBD1 (5 bases). V lost 3 bases, J lost 9 bases, and 18 bases lay in between. The germline gives CDR1 LGHNA, CDR2 YSLEER. The CDR3 has 15 amino acids. The CDR3 spells CASSQERGPLLPQHF. For the CDR3, the DNA is TGCGCCAGCAGCCAGGAACGGGGCCCTCTTTTGCCCCAGCATTTT.

This clone occurred a few times. The V call is TRBV5-4, the J call TRBJ2-1; D gene unclear. This CDR3 has 14 residues. V shed 0 bases and J shed 9 bases, with 13 bases lying between them. The germline CDR1 and CDR2 sequences are SGHNT and YYREEE (reference sequence). CDR3 loop: CASSLDMGKGEQFF. As DNA, the CDR3 is TGTGCCAGCAGCTTGGACATGGGGAAGGGTGAGCAGTTCTTC. The full variable domain, its missing parts supplied by reference TRBV5-4 and TRBJ2-1, is ETGVTQSPTHLIKTRGQQVTLRCSSQSGHNTVSWYQQALGQGPQFIFQYYREEENGRGNFPPRFSGLQFPNYSSELNVNALELDDSALYLCASSLDMGKGEQFFGPGTRLTVL.

The rearrangement links TRBV9 to TRBJ1-4; D possibly corresponds to TRBD1 (5 bases). V shed 4 bases and J shed 0 bases, with 13 bases lying between them. The CDR3 loop spans 16 amino acids. Germline V CDR1 and CDR2: SGDLS, YYNGEE. CDR3 sequence reads: CASSLGTTTTNEKLFF. In DNA, the CDR3 is TGTGCCAGCAGCCTCGGGACTACAACAACTAATGAAAAACTGTTTTTT. Full variable domain (remainder filled in from reference TRBV9 and TRBJ1-4): DSGVTQTPKHLITATGQRVTLRCSPRSGDLSVYWYQQSLDQGLQFLIQYYNGEERAKGNILERFSAQQFPDLHSELNLSSLELGDSALYFCASSLGTTTTNEKLFFGSGTQLSVL.

The sample holds a few counts of this clone. The chain couples TRBV6-1 to TRBJ2-5, with D perhaps TRBD2 (6 bases). CDR1 is MNHNS, CDR2 SASEGT, per germline. This CDR3 spans 12 amino acids. The V end was cut by 5 bases, the J end by 4 bases, with 8 bases between. CDR3 DNA sequence: TGTGCCAGCAGTTGGGAGGCAGAGACCCAGTACTTC. It translates to CASSWEAETQYF.

J is TRBJ1-2 and V is TRBV27; D unclear. Trimming took off 11 bases at V and 8 bases at J, with 15 bases between the two ends. The CDR3 runs to 11 residues. From germline, CDR1 is MNHEY and CDR2 SMNVEV (reference sequence). The CDR3 DNA is TGTGCCTCACGAGATTTTCGCGGCTACACCTTC. Translating gives CASRDFRGYTF.

This chain links TRBV2 with TRBJ1-6; a weak D match, TRBD1 (5 bases). V lost 2 bases, J lost 14 bases, and 13 bases lay in between. The CDR3 has 13 residues. Germline V gives CDR1 SNHLY, CDR2 FYNNEI. The CDR3 loop is CASSESQRGTLHF. Written as DNA, the CDR3 is TGTGCCAGCAGTGAAAGCCAACGGGGCACCCTCCACTTT.

V gene TRBV7-8 combines with J gene TRBJ2-5; D tentatively fits TRBD1 or TRBD2 (5 bases each). The J call may be faulty, since TRBJ2-7 better matches the DNA end. This CDR3 is built from 15 residues. Germline V gene data show CDR1 as SGHVS and CDR2 as FQNEAQ. CDR3 coding DNA: TGTGCCAGCAGCCTCCTGATCCCCGGGGCAGACGAGCAGTACTTC. This encodes CASSLLIPGADEQYF.

This clone was detected once. Distinct nucleotide sequences in the sample also encode this CDR3. The V call is TRBV5-1, the J call TRBJ1-6; the D gene is possibly TRBD1 (6 bases). The V gene lost 2 bases and the J gene lost 6 bases, with 9 bases spanning the gap. Germline CDR1 SGHRS, CDR2 YFSETQ. The length of the CDR3 is 14 residues. CDR3 amino acids: CASSLGGSNSPLHF. DNA for the CDR3: TGCGCCAGCAGCTTAGGGGGTAGTAATTCACCCCTCCACTTT.

CDR3 in amino acids: CASSILQIGASTDTQYF. CDR3 coding DNA: TGTGCCAGCAGCATACTTCAGATTGGGGCTAGCACAGATACGCAGTATTTT. The chain joins TRBV5-6 to TRBJ2-3; TRBD1 might be the D (5 bases). V was clipped by 4 bases and J by 0 bases, with 18 bases between them. This CDR3 contains 17 residues. CDR1 SGHDT and CDR2 YYEEEE come from the germline V gene.

This rearrangement joins TRBV7-8 to TRBJ2-7; tentative D call: TRBD1 (5 bases). CDR3 length: 14 amino acids. Trimming stripped 0 bases from V and 2 bases from J, with 8 bases between. The germline V gene encodes CDR1 SGHVS and CDR2 FQNEAQ. The CDR3 protein is CASSLAETAYEQYF. CDR3 sequence (DNA): TGTGCCAGCAGCTTAGCGGAGACAGCCTACGAGCAGTACTTC.

V usage is TRBV4-3 and J usage is TRBJ2-1, with TRBD2 matching 14 bases. This CDR3 is built from 17 residues. With V trimmed by 2 bases and J by 7 bases, 7 bases remained unmatched. Germline CDR1 LGHNA, CDR2 YSLEER. The CDR3 region is CASSQMPGTSGSNEQFF. In nucleotides, the CDR3 is TGCGCCAGCAGCCAAATGCCCGGGACTAGCGGGAGTAATGAGCAGTTCTTC.

Ten or more counts support this clone. The chain has TRBV7-2 and TRBJ2-4; possibly TRBD1 for D (5 bases). Germline CDR1 reads SGHTA; CDR2 reads FQGNSA. Between the trimmed V and J ends, which lost 1 base and 1 base, there was a span of 11 bases. This CDR3 has 16 residues. CDR3 loop: CASSLGGMGAKNIQYF. The CDR3 DNA reads TGTGCCAGCAGCTTAGGGGGCATGGGGGCCAAAAACATTCAGTACTTC.

This chain uses TRBV30 with TRBJ2-1; D is unresolved. This CDR3 region has 11 residues. Between the trimmed V and J ends, which lost 5 bases and 10 bases, there was a span of 12 bases. Germline CDR1 reads GTSNPN; CDR2 reads SVGIG (reference sequence). The CDR3 is CAWATLHEQFF. The CDR3 DNA sequence: TGTGCCTGGGCTACACTCCACGAGCAGTTCTTC.

This sequence joins TRBV2 and TRBJ2-4; no reliable D call. This CDR3 is built from 13 residues. Trimming cost V 2 bases and J 4 bases, with 6 bases left between them. The germline CDR1 and CDR2 sequences are SNHLY and FYNNEI. The CDR3 coding sequence is TGTGCCAGCAGTGAACAGAATAAAAACATTCAGTACTTC. Amino acid sequence: CASSEQNKNIQYF.

V gene TRBV6-6 combines with J gene TRBJ2-2, with TRBD1 as a possible D gene (7 bases). The CDR3 has 13 amino acids. Trimming cost V 5 bases and J 7 bases, with 11 bases left between them. In germline, CDR1 is MNHNY, CDR2 SVGAGI (reference sequence). The CDR3 DNA reads TGTGCCAGCAGTAGGGGGCGGGACGGGGAGCTGTTTTTT. Translation: CASSRGRDGELFF.

The V gene is TRBV7-2, the J gene TRBJ2-1; 11 nucleotides line up with TRBD2. With 5 bases clipped from V and 1 base from J, the junction kept 1 base outside the gene matches. The CDR3 runs to 15 residues. Germline-derived CDR1 and CDR2 are SGHTA and FQGNSA. CDR3 loop: CASSTSGGSYNEQFF. The DNA for the CDR3 is TGTGCCAGCAGCACTAGCGGGGGTTCCTACAATGAGCAGTTCTTC.

The V gene is TRBV19, the J gene TRBJ1-5; TRBD1 is a possible D gene (5 bases). Germline values: CDR1 LNHDA, CDR2 SQIVND (reference sequence). V lost 3 bases and J 5 bases, leaving 14 bases between the germline ends. This CDR3 has 15 residues. The CDR3 nucleotides are TGTGCCAGTAGTATTCGGGGCAGTGCCGATCAGCCCCAGCATTTT. It is translated as CASSIRGSADQPQHF.

With regard to this clone: Other DNA sequences in the sample encode the same CDR3. The V and J genes are TRBV5-1 and TRBJ2-1; 7 nucleotides align to TRBD2. The V gene end was trimmed by 2 bases and the J gene end by 4 bases; junction bases not matched to a gene: 6. This CDR3 contains 15 residues. Germline loops: CDR1 SGHRS, CDR2 YFSETQ. CDR3 protein: CASSLGGGRYNEQFF. DNA of the CDR3: TGCGCCAGCAGCTTAGGCGGGGGTAGATACAATGAGCAGTTCTTC.

This clone turned up a few times. The rearrangement joins TRBV10-2 to TRBJ2-7; D perhaps matches TRBD2 (5 bases). This CDR3 spans 15 amino acids. Trimming left V 0 bases short and J 0 bases short, with 9 bases between. Germline values: CDR1 WSHSY, CDR2 SAAADI. This CDR3 reads CASSESWTASYEQYF. CDR3 in DNA: TGCGCCAGCAGTGAGTCCTGGACTGCCTCCTACGAGCAGTACTTC.

Note on this clone: The same CDR3 arises from other DNA sequences in this sample as well. The chain employs TRBV9 and TRBJ2-1; no clear D gene. Germline CDR1 is SGDLS and CDR2 is YYNGEE. V gave up 0 bases and J gave up 0 bases, with 1 base separating them. CDR3 length: 13 amino acids. CDR3 sequence (DNA): TGTGCCAGCAGCGTAGGCTCCTACAATGAGCAGTTCTTC. The encoded protein is CASSVGSYNEQFF.

The genes are TRBV10-3 and TRBJ2-1; D is possibly TRBD1 (6 bases). CDR1 is ENHRY and CDR2 is SYGVKD in the germline V gene. V lost 1 base, J lost 8 bases, and 9 bases lay in between. This CDR3 is 13 amino acids long. CDR3 coding DNA: TGTGCCATCAGTGAGTTACAGGGCGATGAGCAGTTCTTC. Translation: CAISELQGDEQFF.

V usage is TRBV10-2 and J usage is TRBJ2-1, with 9 bases fitting TRBD2. The J segment lost 6 bases and the V segment lost 3 bases, leaving 6 bases of the junction unmatched. From germline, CDR1 is WSHSY and CDR2 SAAADI. This CDR3 comprises 15 residues. The CDR3 spells CASSDGGRAGNEQFF. The CDR3 DNA reads TGCGCCAGCAGTGATGGCGGGAGGGCCGGCAATGAGCAGTTCTTC.

The V call is TRBV12-2, the J call TRBJ2-1; the table's D call, TRBD2, has no DNA check behind it. TRBV12-2 is tagged as a pseudogene. CDR3 length: 17 residues. CDR3 coding DNA: TGTGCAAGTCGCTTAGCGCATAGCGGGAGGGCCGGTAATGAGCAGTTCTTC. Translated: CASRLAHSGRAGNEQFF.

This clone was found many times. The genes are TRBV30 and TRBJ1-1; D is undetermined. V lost 2 bases and J lost 1, with 8 bases in between. The CDR3 is 13 amino acids. From germline, CDR1 is GTSNPN and CDR2 SVGIG (reference sequence). This chain's CDR3 is CAWSIHGNTEAFF. CDR3 sequence (DNA): TGTGCCTGGAGTATCCATGGGAACACTGAAGCTTTCTTT.

V is TRBV28 and J is TRBJ1-1, with D tentatively TRBD1 (6 bases). V gave up 3 bases and J gave up 1 base, with 12 bases separating them. This CDR3 is 15 amino acids long. The germline V gene encodes CDR1 MDHEN and CDR2 SYDVKM. The CDR3 here is CASSFGGLKNTEAFF. The CDR3 DNA reads as TGTGCCAGCAGTTTTGGGGGCTTAAAGAACACTGAAGCTTTCTTT.